The T cell receptor (beta chain) under discussion was sequenced for a study of long-term antiretroviral therapy in people with HIV. On this clone: The antigen remains undetermined.

Assay version v3.0 of immunoSEQ was used, and it was run at survey level. Only in-frame clones appear in the TCRdb table, and some are missing; sequencing was by immunoSEQ multiplex PCR. The table has roughly 20,000 clones, approximately 80% seen once. The United States was where all participants with HIV were treated. The germline V gene has CDR1 SGDLS and CDR2 YYNGEE. Trimming took 3 bases from V and 5 from J, leaving 15 bases between them. This CDR3 comprises 16 residues. Study-level results: Within the repertoire, clones expanded before ART were dominant at all time points.

This sequence joins TRBV9 and TRBJ1-6; D is unresolved. The source material was unsorted PBMCs, sampled 0.2 years after starting antiretroviral therapy. The clonotype comes from a woman aged 40 to 50 with HIV. CDR3 protein: CASSGRGGLNNSPLHF. The CDR3 region has the DNA TGTGCCAGCAGCGGGAGAGGTGGCCTTAATAATTCACCCCTCCACTTT.